This T cell receptor beta chain was sequenced for a study of T cell responses to AZD1222 COVID-19 vaccine (dated by TCRdb to about 2021). Regarding the study in general: TCR sequencing covered 230 to 250 trial participants: 207 given two doses of AZD1222 and about 26 given two doses of MenACWY control vaccine. Trial participants were enrolled by age into 18-55, 56-69 and 70-plus year subgroups, with roughly 150, 30 and 60 TCR-sequenced participants respectively.

Study-level results and caveats: The 56-69-year group was small, and its depth increase did not reach significance, likely because of low power. Conclusions about previously exposed vaccinees are limited because only five or six AZD1222 recipients were SARS-CoV-2 seropositive at baseline. The whole spike protein was spanned by vaccine-associated CD4 TCRs, and dominant responses were seen in regions 160-218 and 743-854. After two AZD1222 doses, spike-specific TCR breadth and depth were significantly higher than at day 0 and than in MenACWY recipients. Participants were mostly white British and included more females than males, and it was suggested by the authors that clonal diversity may have been underestimated. Reportedly, almost half of the unique spike-specific TCRs recognized epitopes lying outside the regions that are mutated in the B.1.351 and B.1.1.7 variants. Because no day 14 peak-response samples were available, the repertoires could be characterized only after the peak T cell response.

Looking up the germline V gene (reference sequence) yields CDR1 LNHDA and CDR2 SQIVND. Germline trimming amounts to 5 bases on V and 5 bases on J, with 6 as the count of junction bases outside the gene matches. The CDR3, from cysteine to phenylalanine, totals 14 residues. Only the CDR3 region is kept as DNA, spanning 42 bases read in frame from base 1. This clone was observed a single time. The antigen it binds to is not known. No much larger clonotype is one base removed from it; base qualities were not supplied. This sample's time point label indicates: baseline before first vaccination. Interpreted using the paper, the treatment or condition label stands for: meningococcal conjugate vaccine given as trial control. Samples from vaccinated people were obtained from the UK trials COV001 and COV002, which included a single-blind randomized controlled phase 2/3 trial of AZD1222 (ChAdOx1 nCoV-19) in healthy adults. Trial participant PBMC samples were collected at day 0 and day 28 after the second dose for TCRbeta chain sequencing.

The CDR3 regions of human TCRbeta chains were analyzed by immunosequencing. The source study handled its data this way. TCRs in the repertoires were compared against a reference library of SARS-CoV-2-specific TCRs that had been generated with the MIRA antigen-specificity platform. Breadth was defined as the fraction of unique TCRs that were SARS-CoV-2-associated. Depth was defined as the fraction of total T cells that were SARS-CoV-2-associated. Using the MIRA data, each spike-specific TCR was assigned both to the spike region to which the TCR was reactive and to a CD4 or CD8 class. Log10-transformed breadth and depth values were compared by one-way ANOVA with Sidak's multiple comparisons tests. The table comes from immuneACCESS by way of TCRdb, which keeps in-frame sequences with V and J called. Part of the clones is missing from these tables; in studies checked, under half for an unresolved V gene and the rest for unknown reasons. V, J and clone size reflect that table, while D and trimming were determined from the DNA. Within this sample are 150,000 to 180,000 clones, with roughly 90% of them counted one time only. 5.5% to 6% of the sample goes to the ten largest clones.

Here the sequenced sample was peripheral blood, taken on day 0 of MenACWY control vaccination. The TCR comes from an adult in good health. The sequence is built from TRBV19 and TRBJ1-5, with 7 bases aligning to TRBD1. The nucleotides read TGTGCCAGTAGTCTAGGGACAGTTGATCAGCCCCAGCATTTT. Protein translation: CASSLGTVDQPQHF.